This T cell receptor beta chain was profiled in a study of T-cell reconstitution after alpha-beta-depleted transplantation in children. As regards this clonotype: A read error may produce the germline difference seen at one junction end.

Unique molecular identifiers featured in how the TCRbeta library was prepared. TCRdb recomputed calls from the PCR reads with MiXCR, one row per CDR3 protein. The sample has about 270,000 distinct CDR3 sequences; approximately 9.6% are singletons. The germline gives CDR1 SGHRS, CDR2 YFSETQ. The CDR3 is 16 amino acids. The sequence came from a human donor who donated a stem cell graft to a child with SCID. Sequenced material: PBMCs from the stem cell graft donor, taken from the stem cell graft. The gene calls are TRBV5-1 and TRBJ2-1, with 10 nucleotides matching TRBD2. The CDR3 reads CASSISGGSSYNEQFF. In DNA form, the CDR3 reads TGTGCCAGCAGTATTAGCGGGGGGAGCTCCTACAATGAGCAGTTCTTC.